The 29 T cell receptor beta chains below all came from one sample that was sequenced in a study of T cells in tuberculosis. The method was immunoSEQ multiplex PCR; TCRdb's version includes in-frame clones alone and lacks a portion of them. The table records about 24,000 clones, about 95% of them present only once. The sequencing input was PBMCs. These receptors were taken from a donor aged 10-29 years with latent tuberculosis or without tuberculosis infection.

This clone was seen a few times. This chain connects TRBV2 to TRBJ2-3, with D possibly being TRBD1 (6 bases). The germline V and J ends were trimmed by 3 bases and 8 bases, with 12 bases remaining between them. This CDR3 is 13 amino acids long. Germline values: CDR1 SNHLY, CDR2 FYNNEI. Here the CDR3 DNA reads TGTGCCAGCAGTGAGGAACAGGACAGTACGCAGTATTTT. Translation gives CASSEEQDSTQYF.

The V gene is TRBV7-2, the J gene TRBJ2-7; 7 bases are a match to TRBD1. Germline CDR1 SGHTA, CDR2 FQGNSA. V shed 5 bases and J 1 base; nucleotides not matched to a gene: 11. The CDR3 consists of 16 residues. The CDR3 region is CASSRRTGLNSYEQYF. The CDR3 DNA is TGTGCCAGCAGCCGCCGGACAGGCCTTAATTCCTACGAGCAGTACTTC.

The rearrangement links TRBV4-2 to TRBJ2-1, with TRBD2 matching over 10 bases. Germline lookup yields CDR1 LGHNA and CDR2 YNFKEQ. The CDR3 contains 17 residues. Losses at the gene ends were 3 bases for V and 6 bases for J; bases not matched to a gene: 11. Here the CDR3 DNA reads TGTGCCAGCAGCCACCCCATAAAACTAGCGGGGCCCAATGAGCAGTTCTTC. This sequence encodes CASSHPIKLAGPNEQFF.

The chain employs TRBV27 and TRBJ2-2, with 7 bases that match TRBD1. Per the germline V gene, CDR1 is MNHEY and CDR2 is SMNVEV (reference sequence). With 7 bases clipped from V and 5 bases from J, the junction kept 16 bases outside the gene matches. The CDR3 contains 17 residues. This CDR3 is CASTYRGLVLCTGELFF. CDR3 sequence (DNA): TGTGCCAGCACTTACAGGGGCCTGGTTTTATGTACCGGGGAGCTGTTTTTT.

The genes are TRBV9 and TRBJ2-4; TRBD1 matches 8 bases. Germline V gene lookup returns CDR1 SGDLS and CDR2 YYNGEE. V was clipped by 4 bases and J by 0 bases; unmatched bases: 3. CDR3 length: 15 residues. The CDR3, as DNA: TGTGCCAGCAGCACAGGGGGACTAGCCAAAAACATTCAGTACTTC. The encoded protein is CASSTGGLAKNIQYF.

The gene calls are TRBV10-1 and TRBJ2-1, with TRBD2 as a possible D gene (6 bases). Trimming pared 1 base from V and 7 bases from J, leaving 11 bases between. Germline V gives CDR1 WNHNN, CDR2 SYGVQD (reference sequence). The CDR3 totals 14 residues. Here the CDR3 reads CASSELGGRNEQFF. The CDR3 DNA reads as TGCGCCAGCAGTGAGTTGGGGGGACGGAATGAGCAGTTCTTC.

The genes are TRBV11-2 and TRBJ2-5, with 10 bases that match TRBD2. Germline CDR1 and CDR2: SGHAT and FQNNGV. Losses at the gene ends were 5 bases for V and 9 bases for J; bases not matched to a gene: 6. The CDR3 loop spans 13 amino acids. The CDR3 bases are TGTGCCAGCAGCATAAGCGGGGGGGTCCCCCAGTACTTC. Encoded protein: CASSISGGVPQYF.

The gene calls are TRBV29-1 and TRBJ1-2, with D possibly being TRBD1 (6 bases). Germline V gene sequence: CDR1 SQVTM, CDR2 ANQGSEA. The ends were cut back, 6 bases at V and 8 bases at J, with 13 bases in the middle. CDR3 length: 11 residues. The CDR3 spells CSVREGEGYTF. The DNA for the CDR3 is TGCAGCGTGAGGGAGGGGGAGGGCTACACCTTC.

This rearrangement joins TRBV4-1 to TRBJ2-3; 8 bases line up with TRBD2. Per germline, CDR1 MGHRA and CDR2 YSYEKL. This CDR3 is 16 amino acids long. Losses at the gene ends were 1 base for V and 4 bases for J; bases not matched to a gene: 7. CDR3 in amino acids: CASSQVRGGLPDTQYF. In DNA, the CDR3 is TGCGCCAGCAGCCAAGTCCGGGGGGGTCTCCCAGATACGCAGTATTTT.

This clone was seen once. The V and J genes are TRBV6-1 and TRBJ2-5; TRBD2 matches at 8 bases. The germline V gene has CDR1 MNHNS and CDR2 SASEGT. The CDR3 consists of 14 residues. The V and J ends lost 3 bases and 5 bases, in that order; junction bases with no gene match: 5. The CDR3 DNA reads as TGTGCCAGCAGTGACGGGGGGGCCGGGGAGACCCAGTACTTC. As protein: CASSDGGAGETQYF.

The rearrangement joins TRBV4-1 to TRBJ1-1; 7 bases match TRBD1. V was clipped by 2 bases and J by 1 base; unmatched bases: 1. The V gene's germline CDR1 is MGHRA and CDR2 YSYEKL. The CDR3 spans 14 residues. The CDR3: CASSQPGGNTEAFF. The CDR3 DNA follows: TGCGCCAGCAGCCAACCAGGGGGGAACACTGAAGCTTTCTTT.

Concerning this clone itself: Other DNA sequences of this sample code for an identical CDR3. The chain couples TRBV4-2 to TRBJ2-1, with D possibly matching TRBD1 (6 bases). Germline V gene lookup returns CDR1 LGHNA and CDR2 YNFKEQ. This CDR3 has 11 amino acids. V was cut by 4 bases and J by 10 bases, with 8 bases left in between. The CDR3 region is CASSPGQEQFF. The CDR3 bases are TGTGCCAGCAGCCCTGGACAGGAGCAGTTCTTC.

The sample holds one count of this clone. The chain combines TRBV6-1 with TRBJ1-1; 8 bases fit TRBD1. Germline trimming cut 8 bases from V and 5 bases from J; bases unmatched to any gene: 10. The CDR3 runs 14 residues. Germline lookup yields CDR1 MNHNS and CDR2 SASEGT. CDR3 nucleotides: TGTGCCAGCTCTCCCGCCAGGGGGCGGACTGAAGCTTTCTTT. Translated, it gives CASSPARGRTEAFF.

The chain recombines TRBV7-6 with TRBJ2-5; TRBD1 matches 10 bases. The germline CDR1 and CDR2 sequences are SGHVS and FNYEAQ. The CDR3 is 15 amino acids. J lost 6 bases, V lost 4 bases, and 8 bases had no gene match. The CDR3 sequence is CASSSVPGQGQTQYF. In DNA form, the CDR3 reads TGTGCCAGCAGCTCGGTCCCGGGACAGGGGCAGACCCAGTACTTC.

Only a few counts were recorded for this clone. This chain uses TRBV5-1 with TRBJ1-1; D gene uncertain. Deletions cut 4 bases from V and 8 bases from J, with 18 bases between. The CDR3 has 14 amino acids. Germline CDR1 and CDR2: SGHRS and YFSETQ. The CDR3 DNA is TGCGCCAGCAGCCCGAGACGGGGTCGAGACGAAGCTTTCTTT. Amino acid sequence: CASSPRRGRDEAFF.

The rearrangement uses TRBV5-4 and TRBJ2-5; 8 bases line up with TRBD2. Germline-derived CDR1 and CDR2 are SGHNT and YYREEE (reference sequence). V shed 7 bases, J shed 5 bases, and the junction held 10 bases outside the gene matches. This CDR3 is built from 14 residues. The CDR3 DNA sequence: TGTGCCAGCTCCCCCCGGGGGGGTCGGGAGACCCAGTACTTC. Protein: CASSPRGGRETQYF.

Only one count was recorded for this clone. Here the CDR3 reads CASSLVEGVNTEAFF. CDR3 DNA sequence: TGCGCCAGCAGCCTTGTAGAGGGAGTGAACACTGAAGCTTTCTTT. The chain recombines TRBV4-1 with TRBJ1-1; D unresolved. Trimming pared 4 bases from V and 0 bases from J, leaving 12 bases between. Germline CDR1 is MGHRA and CDR2 is YSYEKL. CDR3 length: 15 residues.

This clone came up once. The rearrangement links TRBV7-8 to TRBJ2-1; 10 positions agree with TRBD2. The junction had 15 bases not matched to a gene; V was cut back by 5 bases and J by 8 bases. Germline V CDR1 and CDR2: SGHVS, FQNEAQ. This CDR3 has 17 amino acids. CDR3 amino acids: CASSPAPPSGGAHEQFF. Here the CDR3 DNA reads TGTGCCAGCAGCCCCGCCCCCCCCAGCGGGGGGGCCCATGAGCAGTTCTTC. The full variable domain, completed using reference TRBV7-8 and TRBJ2-1, is GAGVSQSPRYKVAKRGQDVALRCDPISGHVSLFWYQQALGQGPEFLTYFQNEAQLDKSGLPSDRFFAERPEGSVSTLKIQRTQQEDSAVYLCASSPAPPSGGAHEQFFGPGTRLTVL.

The V and J genes are TRBV9 and TRBJ2-1; 10 nucleotides match TRBD2. V was pared by 3 bases and J by 2 bases, with 5 bases of the junction left unmatched. Germline V gene data show CDR1 as SGDLS and CDR2 as YYNGEE. This CDR3 has 16 amino acids. The CDR3 is CASSGSGGAAYNEQFF. CDR3 nucleotides: TGTGCCAGCAGCGGGAGCGGGGGGGCGGCCTACAATGAGCAGTTCTTC.

The rearrangement uses TRBV23-1 and TRBJ2-2; tentative D call: TRBD1 (6 bases). TRBV23-1 is assigned to the ORF class and has an uncertain function. The V and J ends lost 2 bases and 6 bases respectively, with 16 bases between them. The CDR3 is 16 residues long. CDR3 DNA: TGCGCCAGCAGTCAAGACGAAGGGGGTCACGCCGGGGAGCTGTTTTTT. Translation: CASSQDEGGHAGELFF.

The chain has TRBV5-4 and TRBJ1-6; the match to TRBD1 covers 8 bases. After removal of 10 bases from V and 7 bases from J, the junction contained 10 bases not matched to a gene. Germline V gene data show CDR1 as SGHNT and CDR2 as YYREEE (reference sequence). The CDR3 is made up of 14 amino acids. The CDR3 protein is CAASPTGGNSPLHF. The CDR3 DNA sequence: TGTGCCGCCTCCCCCACAGGGGGGAATTCACCCCTCCACTTT.

The chain carries TRBV5-1 and TRBJ1-1, with D possibly being TRBD1 (5 bases). Germline CDR1 SGHRS, CDR2 YFSETQ. Trimming pared 4 bases from V and 6 bases from J, leaving 19 bases between. CDR3 length equals 15 residues. The CDR3 region has the DNA TGCGCCAGCAGCATCGGGGGAGGGAAGTGGGCTGAAGCTTTCTTT. Amino acid sequence: CASSIGGGKWAEAFF. Based on the CDR3 plus reference TRBV5-1 and TRBJ1-1, the full variable domain is KAGVTQTPRYLIKTRGQQVTLSCSPISGHRSVSWYQQTPGQGLQFLFEYFSETQRNKGNFPGRFSGRQFSNSRSEMNVSTLELGDSALYLCASSIGGGKWAEAFFGQGTRLTVV.

V usage is TRBV4-1 and J usage is TRBJ1-4, with TRBD1 matching 10 bases. V shed 3 bases and J 8 bases; nucleotides not matched to a gene: 9. The CDR3 covers 16 residues. Germline loops: CDR1 MGHRA, CDR2 YSYEKL. The CDR3 spells CASSHGTGAPGEKLFF. The CDR3 coding sequence is TGCGCCAGCAGCCACGGGACAGGGGCCCCAGGAGAAAAACTGTTTTTT.

V and J are TRBV7-3 and TRBJ2-2, with a possible D match to TRBD2 (6 bases). CDR3 length: 13 amino acids. Germline V lookup: CDR1 SGHTA, CDR2 FQGTGA. The CDR3: CGGAGFTAGELFF. CDR3 bases: TGTGGCGGGGCTGGTTTTACGGCGGGGGAGCTGTTTTTT.

The chain is built from TRBV4-1 and TRBJ2-3; TRBD2 matches at 9 bases. The CDR3 extends over 14 amino acids. Germline lookup yields CDR1 MGHRA and CDR2 YSYEKL. V shed 4 bases, J shed 3 bases, and the junction held 2 bases outside the gene matches. CDR3 in amino acids: CASSRTSVTDTQYF. CDR3 DNA: TGCGCCAGCAGCCGGACTAGCGTAACAGATACGCAGTATTTT.

The chain has TRBV7-2 and TRBJ1-1; 8 nucleotides line up with TRBD1. The V and J ends lost 2 bases and 6 bases, in that order; junction bases with no gene match: 8. Germline-derived CDR1 and CDR2 are SGHTA and FQGNSA. The CDR3 extends over 15 amino acids. CDR3 in DNA: TGTGCCAGCAGCTTATCAGGGGGCGTCTACTCTGAAGCTTTCTTT. Protein: CASSLSGGVYSEAFF.

The chain uses TRBV19 and TRBJ1-2; TRBD1 aligns across 12 bases. Germline values: CDR1 LNHDA, CDR2 SQIVND (reference sequence). V lost 5 bases to trimming and J lost 7 bases; unmatched junction nucleotides: 8. This CDR3 has 15 residues. The CDR3 nucleotides are TGTGCCAGTAGTCTTTTGGGACAGGGGGCTCGTGGCTACACCTTC. This translates into CASSLLGQGARGYTF.

V and J are TRBV4-1 and TRBJ2-5; tentative D call: TRBD2 (5 bases). The V end lost 2 bases, the J end lost 1 base, and 5 bases lay between the germline ends. The CDR3 covers 13 residues. Germline CDR1 is MGHRA and CDR2 is YSYEKL. CDR3: CASSQLAQETQYF. As DNA, the CDR3 is TGCGCCAGCAGCCAACTAGCCCAAGAGACCCAGTACTTC.

The chain recombines TRBV27 with TRBJ2-7; 7 positions agree with TRBD1. CDR1 is MNHEY, CDR2 SMNVEV, per germline (reference sequence). The CDR3 spans 15 residues. V lost 3 bases and J lost 0; bases outside the gene matches: 5. The CDR3 sequence is CASSFSGTASYEQYF. The DNA of the CDR3 is TGTGCCAGCAGTTTCTCGGGGACAGCCTCCTACGAGCAGTACTTC.